The 25 T cell receptor beta chains below come from one sample, sequenced in a study of cytomegalovirus exposure and HLA in healthy donors. Method: immunoSEQ multiplex PCR; TCRdb's copy keeps in-frame clones and lacks some. The sample holds a few hundred thousand clones; just over 85% are singletons and the top ten take about 0.91%. Sequenced sample: PBMCs. These receptors all come from a woman younger than 35 in good health and CMV-seronegative.

This CDR3 is CASSPPSGTAGELFF. The CDR3 bases are TGTGCCAGCTCACCACCATCGGGGACTGCCGGGGAGCTGTTTTTT. The J gene is TRBJ2-2, the V gene TRBV18; D possibly corresponds to TRBD2 (6 bases). V was clipped by 0 bases and J by 6 bases, with 11 bases between them. Germline V gene sequence: CDR1 KGHSH, CDR2 LQKENI. The CDR3 is 15 amino acids.

J is TRBJ2-2 and V is TRBV7-2; no definite D call. V lost 5 bases and J 4 bases, leaving 14 bases between the germline ends. The germline V gene has CDR1 SGHTA and CDR2 FQGNSA. This CDR3 has 15 amino acids. The CDR3 loop reads CASSPNLAPTGELFF. CDR3 nucleotides: TGTGCCAGCAGCCCCAATTTAGCACCCACCGGGGAGCTGTTTTTT. Full variable domain (missing parts from reference TRBV7-2 and TRBJ2-2): GAGVSQSPSNKVTEKGKDVELRCDPISGHTALYWYRQSLGQGLEFLIYFQGNSAPDKSGLPSDRFSAERTGGSVSTLTIQRTQQEDSAVYLCASSPNLAPTGELFFGEGSRLTVL.

This clone was observed a few times. V gene TRBV4-3 combines with J gene TRBJ2-7; a weak D match, TRBD1 (5 bases). V lost 0 bases and J 7 bases, leaving 16 bases between the germline ends. Per germline, CDR1 LGHNA and CDR2 YSLEER. The CDR3 runs to 15 residues. CDR3 residues: CASSQDTGQMREQYF. The CDR3 DNA reads as TGCGCCAGCAGCCAAGATACAGGCCAGATGCGGGAGCAGTACTTC.

The genes are TRBV27 and TRBJ2-5, with TRBD2 matching over 11 bases. The CDR3 length is 17 residues. V lost 3 bases and J lost 4; bases outside the gene matches: 10. Germline CDR1 reads MNHEY; CDR2 reads SMNVEV (reference sequence). The CDR3 DNA follows: TGTGCCAGCAGTTTCTTTTTAGCGGGAGGGCCGGCAGAGACCCAGTACTTC. It is translated as CASSFFLAGGPAETQYF.

The chain is built from TRBV7-2 and TRBJ2-7; the D gene is possibly TRBD2 (6 bases). The CDR3 contains 14 residues. V shed 5 bases and J shed 0 bases, with 11 bases lying between them. Germline CDR1 is SGHTA and CDR2 is FQGNSA. Written as DNA, the CDR3 is TGTGCCAGCAGCGTCGGGACTTACTCCTACGAGCAGTACTTC. Its translation is CASSVGTYSYEQYF. The whole variable domain, filled in from reference TRBV7-2 and TRBJ2-7, reads GAGVSQSPSNKVTEKGKDVELRCDPISGHTALYWYRQSLGQGLEFLIYFQGNSAPDKSGLPSDRFSAERTGGSVSTLTIQRTQQEDSAVYLCASSVGTYSYEQYFGPGTRLTVT.

This clone was detected a few times. The same CDR3 arises from other DNA sequences in this sample as well. The V call is TRBV6-5, the J call TRBJ2-7; 9 nucleotides agree with TRBD1. The CDR3 is 13 residues long. V gave up 2 bases and J gave up 5 bases; unmatched junction bases: 1. Germline V lookup: CDR1 MNHEY, CDR2 SVGAGI. CDR3 in amino acids: CASSYRQGDEQYF. The CDR3 nucleotides read TGTGCCAGCAGTTACCGACAGGGGGACGAGCAGTACTTC.

The V gene is TRBV5-4, the J gene TRBJ1-2; no clear D gene. In germline, CDR1 is SGHNT, CDR2 YYREEE (reference sequence). CDR3 size: 14 residues. The V and J ends lost 0 bases and 0 bases respectively, with 6 bases between them. The CDR3 coding sequence is TGTGCCAGCAGCTTGGGGGCAGCTAACTATGGCTACACCTTC. Its protein product is CASSLGAANYGYTF. Variable domain in full (rest from reference TRBV5-4 and TRBJ1-2): ETGVTQSPTHLIKTRGQQVTLRCSSQSGHNTVSWYQQALGQGPQFIFQYYREEENGRGNFPPRFSGLQFPNYSSELNVNALELDDSALYLCASSLGAANYGYTFGSGTRLTVV.

This chain connects TRBV29-1 to TRBJ1-4, with D unclear. The germline V gene encodes CDR1 SQVTM and CDR2 ANQGSEA. CDR3 length: 13 amino acids. The germline V and J ends were trimmed by 5 bases and 0 bases, with 7 bases remaining between them. The CDR3 sequence is CSVNSATNEKLFF. Here the CDR3 DNA reads TGCAGCGTTAACAGTGCAACTAATGAAAAACTGTTTTTT.

J is TRBJ2-1 and V is TRBV6-1, with D perhaps matching TRBD2 (5 bases). Trimming left V 2 bases short and J 5 bases short, with 16 bases between. The CDR3 extends over 16 amino acids. CDR1 and CDR2 (germline): MNHNS, SASEGT. The CDR3 sequence is CASSEPRVAVHNEQFF. The CDR3 nucleotides are TGTGCCAGCAGTGAACCGAGGGTAGCTGTCCACAATGAGCAGTTCTTC.

V gene TRBV5-1 combines with J gene TRBJ2-1; 9 nucleotides line up with TRBD2. There are 17 residues in the CDR3. With V trimmed by 4 bases and J by 0 bases, 8 bases remained unmatched. Germline V CDR1 and CDR2: SGHRS, YFSETQ. The DNA of the CDR3 is TGCGCCAGCAGCCTCAGACTAGCGGTAAGCTCCTACAATGAGCAGTTCTTC. It translates to CASSLRLAVSSYNEQFF.

This clone occurred a few times. The V call is TRBV19, the J call TRBJ2-7; a possible D gene is TRBD2 (5 bases). The V end was cut by 3 bases, the J end by 6 bases, with 18 bases between. CDR1 is LNHDA, CDR2 SQIVND, per germline (reference sequence). The CDR3 contains 15 residues. CDR3 sequence: CASSIGQDQRSEQYF. DNA of the CDR3: TGTGCCAGTAGTATCGGGCAGGACCAGCGGTCCGAGCAGTACTTC.

The CDR3 DNA reads as TGTGCCAGCAGTTTATCTCGGGACAGGGGGTTGGAGACCCAGTACTTC. It translates to CASSLSRDRGLETQYF. The chain combines TRBV27 with TRBJ2-5; 11 bases are a match to TRBD1. The CDR3 spans 16 residues. J lost 5 bases, V lost 0 bases, and 5 bases had no gene match. The germline CDR1 and CDR2 sequences are MNHEY and SMNVEV (reference sequence).

V is TRBV4-2 and J is TRBJ2-2; unclear D gene. The CDR3 extends over 17 amino acids. The germline V gene encodes CDR1 LGHNA and CDR2 YNFKEQ. Trimming stripped 0 bases from V and 7 bases from J, with 18 bases between. The DNA of the CDR3 is TGTGCCAGCAGCCAAGAGGGCCAGGCACCGCTGAGCGGGGAGCTGTTTTTT. Residues: CASSQEGQAPLSGELFF.

V is TRBV18 and J is TRBJ2-7, with D possibly matching TRBD1 (6 bases). Deletions cut 0 bases from V and 3 bases from J, with 9 bases between. This CDR3 comprises 14 residues. Germline lookup yields CDR1 KGHSH and CDR2 LQKENI. CDR3 amino acids: CASSPPTGFYEQYF. The CDR3 region has the DNA TGTGCCAGCTCACCACCAACAGGGTTCTACGAGCAGTACTTC.

The V call is TRBV29-1, the J call TRBJ2-7, with D possibly TRBD2 on 6 matching bases. The CDR3 loop spans 13 amino acids. Deletions cut 6 bases from V and 2 bases from J, with 14 bases between. Per germline, CDR1 SQVTM and CDR2 ANQGSEA. The CDR3 protein is CSVAEGTTYEQYF. The CDR3 region has the DNA TGCAGCGTGGCGGAGGGGACGACCTACGAGCAGTACTTC.

The chain joins TRBV29-1 to TRBJ2-4; perhaps TRBD2 as D (5 bases). Germline V gives CDR1 SQVTM, CDR2 ANQGSEA. The germline V and J ends were trimmed by 0 bases and 7 bases, with 10 bases remaining between them. The CDR3 contains 13 residues. CDR3 region: CSVEDGVGNIQYF. The CDR3 DNA sequence: TGCAGCGTTGAAGACGGGGTCGGCAACATTCAGTACTTC.

V usage is TRBV4-1 and J usage is TRBJ2-7; 8 bases fit TRBD1. CDR1 is MGHRA and CDR2 is YSYEKL in the germline V gene. The CDR3 runs 14 residues. V gave up 5 bases and J gave up 3 bases; unmatched junction bases: 6. The CDR3 DNA reads as TGCGCCAGCAGCATAGACAGGGGAAACTACGAGCAGTACTTC. It is translated as CASSIDRGNYEQYF.

CDR3 nucleotide sequence: TGTGCCAGCAGTGAGGGGGGGGACAATCAGCCCCAGCATTTT. Translated, it gives CASSEGGDNQPQHF. V is TRBV6-1 and J is TRBJ1-5, with D tentatively TRBD1 (5 bases). CDR1 and CDR2 from the germline V gene are MNHNS and SASEGT. This CDR3 is 14 amino acids long. Deletions cut 3 bases from V and 3 bases from J, with 9 bases between.

This clone has only one observation. The chain couples TRBV6-5 to TRBJ2-1, with a tentative D call TRBD1 (6 bases). The length of the CDR3 is 15 residues. Per germline, CDR1 MNHEY and CDR2 SVGAGI. The V and J ends lost 2 bases and 2 bases respectively, with 10 bases between them. CDR3 loop: CASSYRGQTYNEQFF. CDR3 coding DNA: TGTGCCAGCAGTTACCGAGGACAGACCTACAATGAGCAGTTCTTC.

The rearrangement links TRBV7-2 to TRBJ2-7; D not certain. Trimming stripped 2 bases from V and 0 bases from J, with 11 bases between. Looked up from germline, CDR1 is SGHTA and CDR2 is FQGNSA. The CDR3 has 15 amino acids. The CDR3 is CASSLWAGSSYEQYF. The CDR3, as DNA: TGTGCCAGCAGCTTATGGGCTGGAAGCTCCTACGAGCAGTACTTC.

CDR3 sequence reads: CASSYRGEAGELFF. DNA for the CDR3: TGTGCCAGCTCGTACAGGGGAGAAGCCGGGGAGCTGTTTTTT. This chain uses TRBV18 with TRBJ2-2, with 7 bases aligning to TRBD1. Trimming at V came to 6 bases and at J to 6 bases, leaving 7 bases not matched to a gene. This CDR3 is built from 14 residues. Germline-derived CDR1 and CDR2 are KGHSH and LQKENI.

With regard to this clone: Relative to the germline gene, one junction end is altered; a read error may explain this. The rearrangement uses TRBV27 and TRBJ2-7; D ambiguous. Germline loops: CDR1 MNHEY, CDR2 SMNVEV (reference sequence). The length of the CDR3 is 13 residues. The CDR3 nucleotides read TGTGCCAGCAGTCCCAGGTCCTCCCACGAGCAGTACTTC. Translated, it gives CASSPRSSHEQYF.

This clone occurred once. The chain employs TRBV28 and TRBJ1-2, with 10 bases that match TRBD1. Germline assignment: CDR1 MDHEN and CDR2 SYDVKM. CDR3 length: 14 residues. Trimming at V came to 4 bases and at J to 8 bases, leaving 7 bases not matched to a gene. The CDR3 DNA is TGTGCCAGCAGTTCCGACAGGGGGCTTTGGGGCTACACCTTC. It encodes CASSSDRGLWGYTF.

This clone was observed a single time. The chain is built from TRBV27 and TRBJ2-7; 14 bases align to TRBD2. The junction had 15 bases not matched to a gene; V was cut back by 4 bases and J by 4 bases. CDR3 length: 19 residues. Germline values: CDR1 MNHEY, CDR2 SMNVEV (reference sequence). The CDR3 sequence is CASSSQGLAGGGLGYEQYF. DNA of the CDR3: TGTGCCAGCAGTTCCCAAGGACTAGCGGGAGGAGGGTTAGGATACGAGCAGTACTTC.

V and J are TRBV11-2 and TRBJ1-5; possibly TRBD1 for D (5 bases). The V gene's germline CDR1 is SGHAT and CDR2 FQNNGV. CDR3 length: 12 residues. The V gene lost 4 bases and the J gene lost 9 bases, with 10 bases spanning the gap. CDR3 sequence reads: CASSSGSMPQHF. The CDR3 DNA is TGTGCCAGCAGCTCAGGGTCCATGCCCCAGCATTTT.